These T cell receptor beta chains were read from a single sample in a study of T cells after yellow fever vaccination. TCRdb redid the calling of the 5' RACE reads with MiXCR, one entry per CDR3 protein. The sample lists 600,000 to 750,000 distinct CDR3 sequences, over 9% occurring once. The source material was PBMCs, sampled on the day of the yellow fever booster vaccination. These receptors originate from a man younger than 45 who received the YFV17D yellow fever vaccine. CDR3s include the opening cysteine and the closing phenylalanine or tryptophan. The order of the fields is J gene, V gene, D gene, clone size, CDR3 protein, CDR3 DNA. The D gene is left open where the match is weak. Clone size, where shown, is once, few, many, or a class for clones that have expanded.

>TRBJ2-3|TRBV28|.|few
CASIGGPRTDTQYF
TGTGCCAGCATTGGAGGACCGCGCACAGATACGCAGTATTTT
>TRBJ2-3|TRBV12-3/TRBV12-4|.|.
CASSLKENPSTDTQYF
TGTGCCAGCAGCCTAAAGGAAAACCCGAGCACAGATACGCAGTATTTT
>TRBJ2-7|TRBV19|.|few
CASSIAPSSEQYF
TGTGCCAGTAGTATCGCGCCATCGAGCGAGCAGTACTTC
>TRBJ2-5|TRBV15|.|many
CATSSSVETQYF
TGTGCCACCAGCAGTTCCGTAGAGACCCAGTACTTC
>TRBJ2-1|TRBV11-2|TRBD2|once
CASSTTSGYDEQFF
TGTGCCAGCAGCACAACTAGCGGGTATGATGAGCAGTTCTTC
>TRBJ2-7|TRBV4-1|.|.
CASSHTQPYEQYF
TGCGCCAGCAGCCATACCCAGCCCTACGAGCAGTACTTC
>TRBJ2-7|TRBV7-2|.|few
CASSLKGGDNYEQYF
TGTGCCAGCAGCTTAAAAGGTGGGGATAACTACGAGCAGTACTTC
>TRBJ2-1|TRBV6-5|.|.
CASSYGGLASYNEQFF
TGTGCCAGCAGTTATGGGGGACTCGCCTCCTACAATGAGCAGTTCTTC
>TRBJ2-7|TRBV3-1|TRBD2|.
CASSHGRAGEQYF
TGTGCCAGCAGCCACGGGAGGGCCGGCGAGCAGTACTTC
>TRBJ1-2|TRBV12-3/TRBV12-4|TRBD1|few
CASSSTTGEGDYGYTF
TGTGCCAGCAGTTCCACTACAGGGGAAGGGGACTATGGCTACACCTTC
>TRBJ1-1|TRBV7-9|.|.
CASSYRGQMNTEAFF
TGTGCCAGCAGCTACCGTGGACAGATGAACACTGAAGCTTTCTTT
>TRBJ2-1|TRBV9|TRBD2|few
CASSAGTSGGGEQFF
TGTGCCAGCAGCGCCGGGACTAGCGGAGGGGGGGAGCAGTTCTTC
>TRBJ2-1|TRBV19|.|.
CASSIAVYNEQFF
TGTGCCAGTAGTATTGCTGTCTACAATGAGCAGTTCTTC
>TRBJ2-7|TRBV20-1|.|.
CSPGPANSYEQYF
TGCAGTCCCGGACCGGCGAACTCCTACGAGCAGTACTTC
>TRBJ1-5|TRBV12-3/TRBV12-4|.|few
CASSTQRRQPQHF
TGTGCCAGCAGTACCCAAAGACGTCAGCCCCAGCATTTT
>TRBJ2-7|TRBV27|.|.
CASSFVGGYAEQYF
TGTGCCAGCAGCTTCGTAGGGGGGTATGCCGAGCAGTACTTC
>TRBJ2-3|TRBV10-3|TRBD2|.
CAISEWQSASGGTDTQYF
TGTGCCATCAGTGAGTGGCAATCCGCTAGCGGGGGCACAGATACGCAGTATTTT
>TRBJ2-5|TRBV11-2|.|many
CASSYGGQETQYF
TGTGCCAGCAGCTATGGGGGACAAGAGACCCAGTACTTC
>TRBJ1-5|TRBV7-2|.|few
CASTSSLPNQPQHF
TGTGCCAGCACGTCGAGCCTTCCTAATCAGCCCCAGCATTTT
>TRBJ1-4|TRBV4-3|.|.
CASSQEGEKLFF
TGCGCCAGCAGCCAAGAGGGTGAAAAACTGTTTTTT
>TRBJ1-1|TRBV5-5|.|.
CASSPGPRDGEAFF
TGTGCCAGCAGCCCGGGTCCCCGGGACGGTGAAGCTTTCTTT